This TCR beta chain derives from a study of cytomegalovirus exposure and HLA in healthy donors. Study results and caveats: Some V segments, including TRBV6-2 and TRBV6-3, were excluded as indistinguishable. In an earlier analysis, in about 530 donors, most V segments appeared productive either ~90% or ~30% of the time.

The CDR3 covers 16 residues. CDR1 and CDR2 (germline): MNHEY, SMNVEV (reference sequence). V lost 1 base and J lost 1, with 13 bases in between. Amplification used 60 Vbeta primers and 13 Jbeta primers. Under the authors' procedure: In a later analysis, roughly 10 million of 83 million or so unique beta chains occurred in at least two donors. Assay used: immunoSEQ multiplex PCR; TCRdb lists only in-frame clones, some missing. That table gives V, J and clone size, and the DNA gave D and trimming. The sample yields around 130,000 clones, roughly 80% seen once. On this clone: The antigen remains undetermined.

V is TRBV27 and J is TRBJ1-1; a weak D match, TRBD1 (6 bases). This sequence was found in a female donor in good health and CMV-seronegative. The sample was PBMCs. Here the CDR3 reads CASSLFPTGRNTEAFF. The CDR3 DNA follows: TGTGCCAGCAGTTTATTTCCGACAGGCAGGAACACTGAAGCTTTCTTT.